Given below is one T cell receptor (beta chain) in context. Its antigen remains undetermined. Qualities for individual bases were not recorded, and no much larger clone is one base off. This sample is drawn from a study of T cell responses to AZD1222 COVID-19 vaccine (dated by TCRdb to about 2021). For context, the study as a whole: TCR sequencing was performed for about 250 trial participants, of whom about 200 were given two doses of AZD1222 and around 25 were given two doses of MenACWY control vaccine. Trial participants were enrolled into age subgroups of 18-55, 56-69 and 70-plus years, which contained roughly 150, 30 and 60 TCR-sequenced participants, respectively. Findings and caveats that apply to the study as a whole: A significant rise in spike-specific TCR breadth and depth was observed after two AZD1222 doses relative to day 0 and relative to MenACWY recipients. In the small 56-69-year group, the increase in depth fell short of significance, most likely because of low power. Participants were mostly white British, with more females than males. The authors suggested clonal diversity may have been underestimated. Nearly half of unique spike-specific TCRs reportedly recognized epitopes outside regions mutated in the B.1.351 and B.1.1.7 variants. Because no samples from the day 14 peak response were available, repertoires could be characterized only after the peak T cell response. The vaccine-associated CD4 TCRs covered the entire spike protein, and the dominant responses fell in regions 160-218 and 743-854. Conclusions about previously exposed vaccinees are limited, since just 5 or 6 AZD1222 recipients were seropositive for SARS-CoV-2 at baseline.

Per the publication, the time point label means: baseline before first vaccination. Explained via the paper, the treatment or condition label denotes: meningococcal conjugate vaccine given as trial control. Vaccinee samples were obtained from the UK trials COV001 and COV002, which included a single-blind randomized controlled phase 2/3 trial of AZD1222 (ChAdOx1 nCoV-19) in healthy adults. For TCRbeta chain sequencing, PBMC samples were collected from trial participants at day 0 and at day 28 after the second dose. The CDR3 spans 11 residues, from the cysteine through the phenylalanine. Of all the DNA, just the CDR3 is kept, 33 bases in frame from base 1. Per the germline V gene, SGHRS is the CDR1 and YFSETQ is the CDR2. V loses 8 bases at its end and J loses 8 bases; junction bases beyond the gene matches: 3. The CDR3 regions of human TCRbeta chains were analyzed by immunosequencing. The original methods were these. Repertoire TCRs were matched against a reference library of SARS-CoV-2-specific TCRs generated with the MIRA antigen-specificity platform. Breadth was defined as the fraction of unique TCRs that were SARS-CoV-2-associated, and depth was defined as the fraction of total T cells that were SARS-CoV-2-associated. Each spike-specific TCR was assigned to its reactive spike region and to a CD4 or CD8 class using the MIRA data. Log10-transformed breadth and depth values were compared by one-way ANOVA with Sidak's multiple comparisons tests. Drawn from immuneACCESS, this table holds only the in-frame rearrangements with V and J called that TCRdb kept. Clones are partly lost; checked studies trace under half to an unresolved V gene and leave the rest unexplained. V and J calls and clone size are copied from that table; D and trimming were computed from the DNA. The sample has roughly 77,000 clones on record, roughly 90% of them singletons. The ten largest clones add up to around 5.1% of the sample.

This sequence was found in an adult in good health. Recombination joined TRBV5-1 with TRBJ2-1; TRBD1 lines up with 8 middle nucleotides. The specimen comprised peripheral blood, sampled on day 0 of MenACWY control vaccination. CDR3 sequence: CASGQGHEQFF. The DNA is TGCGCCAGTGGACAGGGACATGAGCAGTTCTTC.